The entry below describes one T cell receptor (beta chain). Its matching antigen is unknown. The data belong to a study of T cells in Graves' hyperthyroidism and ophthalmopathy. The study's findings and limits: The model's output predicted ophthalmopathy at a median of about 6.5 months prior to onset. A 13 V-J model separated ophthalmopathy from stable hyperthyroidism.

RNA transcripts yielded amplified TCR beta CDR3 regions. The HTBI primer set drove a first-round RT-PCR of the TCR CDR3. TCRdb re-called the multiplex PCR reads through MiXCR, storing one row per CDR3 protein. The table has fewer than 650,000 distinct CDR3 sequences, 14% seen once. From germline, CDR1 is SGDLS and CDR2 YYNGEE. Trimming at V came to 0 bases and at J to 4 bases, leaving 4 bases not matched to a gene. The CDR3 contains 15 residues. Sample: blood. This chain connects TRBV9 to TRBJ1-5; 7 bases are a match to TRBD1. The TCR sequence derives from a woman between 18 and 29 years old with Graves' ophthalmopathy. The CDR3 coding sequence is TGTGCCAGCAGCGTAGCTGGGACAGAGAATCAGCCCCAGCATTTT. Residues: CASSVAGTENQPQHF.